The 14 T cell receptor beta chains reported below all come from one sample, sequenced in a study of response to subunit inactivated influenza vaccine. TCRdb passed the RT-PCR reads through MiXCR, listing each CDR3 protein once. This sample has 450,000 to 600,000 distinct CDR3 sequences, with approximately 7.1% found just once. The sequencing used PBMCs from blood, collected less than 30 months after vaccination. All receptors derive from a man between 50 and 75 years old who received an inactivated influenza vaccine.

This rearrangement joins TRBV7-3 to TRBJ2-2, with D perhaps given as TRBD1 or TRBD2 (6 bases each). The CDR3 has 14 amino acids. Germline V gene sequence: CDR1 SGHTA, CDR2 FQGTGA. V lost 5 bases to trimming and J lost 6 bases, with 13 bases between them. As DNA, the CDR3 is TGTGCCAGCAGCCCGGGGGCGAGTCCCGGGGAGCTGTTTTTT. This gives the protein CASSPGASPGELFF.

This clonotype has only a few counts. The chain links TRBV4-3 to TRBJ2-6; no clear D gene. This CDR3 has 13 amino acids. The germline CDR1 and CDR2 sequences are LGHNA and YSLEER. Trimming cost V 8 bases and J 0 bases, with 5 bases left between them. This chain's CDR3 is CASGVSGANVLTF. The CDR3 DNA follows: TGCGCCAGCGGAGTCTCTGGGGCCAACGTCCTGACTTTC.

The rearrangement joins TRBV4-1 to TRBJ2-3; D possibly corresponds to TRBD1 (6 bases). Germline CDR1 is MGHRA and CDR2 is YSYEKL. CDR3 length: 16 residues. The ends were cut back, 2 bases at V and 4 bases at J, with 16 bases in the middle. The CDR3 DNA reads as TGCGCCAGCAGCCAACTGATCAAACAGGGCGCAGATACGCAGTATTTT. Protein product: CASSQLIKQGADTQYF.

This clonotype came up many times. The chain uses TRBV3-1 and TRBJ1-5; D not resolved. Trimming shortened V by 6 bases and J by 4 bases, and 7 bases separated the two germline ends. The CDR3 contains 12 residues. From germline, CDR1 is LGHDT and CDR2 YNNKEL (reference sequence). The CDR3 sequence: CASSQVNQPQHF. The CDR3 DNA reads as TGTGCCAGCAGTCAGGTTAATCAGCCCCAGCATTTT.

The sample holds a few counts of this clonotype. The rearrangement joins TRBV7-8 to TRBJ2-7; 12 bases are a match to TRBD2. The germline CDR1 and CDR2 sequences are SGHVS and FQNEAQ. The V gene end was trimmed by 5 bases and the J gene end by 9 bases; junction bases not matched to a gene: 8. The length of the CDR3 is 14 residues. The CDR3 loop reads CASSPTSGRSGQYF. As DNA, the CDR3 is TGTGCCAGCAGCCCTACTAGCGGGAGGTCCGGGCAGTACTTC.

The rearrangement joins TRBV6-4 to TRBJ2-3; a possible D gene is TRBD2 (6 bases). Trimming stripped 2 bases from V and 7 bases from J, with 16 bases between. This CDR3 has 15 residues. Germline loops: CDR1 MRHNA, CDR2 SNTAGT. The CDR3 DNA reads TGTGCCAGCAGTGACCCGGGACTGACCATTTATACGCAGTATTTT. Amino acids: CASSDPGLTIYTQYF.

At least ten counts were recorded for this clonotype. The chain carries TRBV7-2 and TRBJ2-2; TRBD2 aligns across 10 bases. V was pared by 2 bases and J by 8 bases, with 2 bases of the junction left unmatched. The CDR3 loop spans 14 amino acids. Germline CDR1 SGHTA, CDR2 FQGNSA. CDR3 coding DNA: TGTGCCAGCAGCTTATCTAGCGGGAGTGGGGAGCTGTTTTTT. Amino acid sequence: CASSLSSGSGELFF.

This clonotype was seen only a few times. This rearrangement joins TRBV12-3 or TRBV12-4 to TRBJ1-2; D perhaps matches TRBD1 (5 bases). V was shortened by 3 bases and J by 0 bases, with 11 bases between the two germline ends. This CDR3 has 15 residues. CDR3 bases: TGTGCCAGCAGTTTCGGGGGGAAGGCTAACTATGGCTACACCTTC. Translation: CASSFGGKANYGYTF.

This clonotype was seen at least ten times. Germline is not matched at one junction end, which may reflect a read error. CDR3 protein: CASSQDWGGTEAFF. CDR3 sequence (DNA): TGTGCCAGCAGCCAAGATTGGGGGGGAACTGAAGCTTTCTTT. The rearrangement joins TRBV4-3 to TRBJ1-1, with TRBD1 as a possible D gene (5 bases). Germline CDR1 is LGHNA and CDR2 is YSLEER. The CDR3 loop spans 14 amino acids.

This chain uses TRBV6-1 with TRBJ1-2, with 10 positions matching TRBD1. The V gene's germline CDR1 is MNHNS and CDR2 SASEGT. This CDR3 comprises 15 residues. V dropped 4 bases and J dropped 4; count of bases not matched to a gene: 6. CDR3 region: CASSVGTGAFYGYTF. The CDR3, as DNA: TGTGCCAGCAGTGTTGGGACAGGGGCCTTCTATGGCTACACCTTC.

The V call is TRBV20-1, the J call TRBJ2-3, with 8 positions matching TRBD2. The CDR3 extends over 15 amino acids. Germline V gene lookup returns CDR1 DFQATT and CDR2 SNEGSKA (reference sequence). The V segment lost 2 bases and the J segment 4 bases; nucleotides outside the gene matches: 8. The CDR3 here is CSARRTSHVADTQYF. The CDR3 DNA is TGCAGTGCTAGACGGACTAGCCATGTAGCAGATACGCAGTATTTT.

The J gene is TRBJ2-5, the V gene TRBV7-9, with TRBD1 identical over 7 bases. Germline-derived CDR1 and CDR2 are SEHNR and FQNEAQ (reference sequence). The CDR3 is 13 amino acids. The trim removed 7 bases at V and 5 bases at J, leaving 7 bases unmatched. CDR3 in DNA: TGTGCCAGCACCTGGGACAGTGGCGAGACCCAGTACTTC. This translates into CASTWDSGETQYF.

V and J are TRBV24-1 and TRBJ2-7; 9 nucleotides line up with TRBD1. The V gene end was trimmed by 5 bases and the J gene end by 4 bases; junction bases not matched to a gene: 2. The germline gives CDR1 KGHDR, CDR2 SFDVKD. The CDR3 spans 13 residues. The CDR3: CATSAGTGYEQYF. The CDR3, as DNA: TGTGCCACCAGTGCCGGGACAGGGTACGAGCAGTACTTC.

The genes are TRBV5-5 and TRBJ1-2, with 8 bases that match TRBD1. Per germline, CDR1 SGHKS and CDR2 YYEKEE (reference sequence). This CDR3 spans 15 amino acids. V dropped 3 bases and J dropped 4; count of bases not matched to a gene: 8. CDR3 sequence reads: CASSSSPTGVYGYTF. CDR3 coding DNA: TGTGCCAGCAGCTCCTCTCCGACAGGGGTCTATGGCTACACCTTC. The full variable domain, completed using reference TRBV5-5 and TRBJ1-2, is DAGVTQSPTHLIKTRGQQVTLRCSPISGHKSVSWYQQVLGQGPQFIFQYYEKEERGRGNFPDRFSARQFPNYSSELNVNALLLGDSALYLCASSSSPTGVYGYTFGSGTRLTVV.